This T cell receptor beta chain was captured in a study of CD8+CD57+ T cells in acquired aplastic anemia. Those patients picked for sequencing had displayed CD8+CD57+ cell expansion on flow cytometry. This CDR3 has 16 amino acids. Germline V lookup: CDR1 LGHNA, CDR2 YSLEER. Trimming removed 0 bases from V and 5 bases from J; junction bases left unmatched: 8. Genomic DNA constituted the template upon which TCR beta VDJ and CDR3 profiling was performed. From the reads, TCRdb called clonotypes with MiXCR, one entry per CDR3 protein. The data show about 160,000 distinct CDR3 sequences, around 52% seen once. This clonotype was counted many times. As yet, its antigen is unknown. Overall study results and limits: In common between the patients and the controls were more than 25 CD8+ CDR3 sequences.

This TCR came from a human donor with aplastic anemia. The chain joins TRBV4-3 to TRBJ2-5; 8 bases are a match to TRBD2. The sequencing sample was made of sorted CD4+, CD8+, or CD8+CD57+ T cells (not recorded which) from PBMCs. CDR3 sequence: CASSQDGAGGGETQYF. For the CDR3, the DNA is TGCGCCAGCAGCCAAGATGGTGCGGGAGGAGGTGAGACCCAGTACTTC.